This is a list of T cell receptor beta chains from one sample in a study of T cell responses to AZD1222 COVID-19 vaccine. Assay used: immunoSEQ multiplex PCR; TCRdb lists only in-frame clones, some missing. The top ten clones hold about 2.4% of a sample with 90,000 to 150,000 clones, more than 85% of them seen once. The starting material was peripheral blood, obtained on day 0 of AZD1222 vaccination. The receptors here all came from an adult in good health. CDR3s include the opening cysteine and the closing phenylalanine or tryptophan. Each record gives: V gene, D gene, CDR3 length, clone size, J gene, CDR3 DNA, CDR3 protein. D genes are given only for firm matches. Rows give clone size only sometimes, using once, few, many, or a class for an expanded clone.

>TRBV18|TRBD1|15|.|TRBJ1-5
TGTGCCAGCTCACCGGCAGGGGGGGGGAATCAGCCCCAGCATTTT
CASSPAGGGNQPQHF
>TRBV21-1|.|18|.|TRBJ2-3
TGTGCCAGCAGCAAAGCTCGGGGACAGGGGTGGGAGTCAGATACGCAGTATTTT
CASSKARGQGWESDTQYF
>TRBV19|.|14|.|TRBJ1-1
TGTGCCAGTAGTGTAGGACACCCGAACACTGAAGCTTTCTTT
CASSVGHPNTEAFF
>TRBV7-3|.|14|.|TRBJ2-7
TGTGCCAGCAGCTTAAGGGGGCCATCCTACGAGCAGTACTTC
CASSLRGPSYEQYF
>TRBV6-1|.|14|.|TRBJ1-4
TGTGCCAGCAGTGAAGTCGGGGGGAATGAAAAACTGTTTTTT
CASSEVGGNEKLFF
>TRBV5-3|.|14|.|TRBJ2-7
TGTGCCAGAAGCTTGGGGCAGGGGAGTTACGAGCAGTACTTC
CARSLGQGSYEQYF
>TRBV30|.|11|.|TRBJ2-1
TGTGCCTGGAGCCGGGACGGGGAGCAGTTCTTC
CAWSRDGEQFF
>TRBV28|TRBD2|21|.|TRBJ2-7
TGTGCCAGCAGCCCTTCCCCCCATAACGGGAGGGGTCTAGGGACCTCCTACGAGCAGTACTTC
CASSPSPHNGRGLGTSYEQYF
>TRBV2|TRBD1|14|.|TRBJ1-5
TGTGCCAGCACCCGACAGGGGCCGGATCAGCCCCAGCATTTT
CASTRQGPDQPQHF
>TRBV6-4|.|14|.|TRBJ2-7
TGTGCCAGCAGTGACCAGCCCCAACGCGGCGAGCAGTACTTC
CASSDQPQRGEQYF
>TRBV5-4|TRBD2|15|.|TRBJ2-1
TGTGCCAGCAGCCCCCAAGCGGGAGTTAACAATGAGCAGTTCTTC
CASSPQAGVNNEQFF
>TRBV18|TRBD2|17|.|TRBJ2-1
TGTGCCAGCTCACCACCTGCACTAGCGGATATCTACAATGAGCAGTTCTTC
CASSPPALADIYNEQFF
>TRBV6-2/TRBV6-3|.|14|.|TRBJ1-1
TGTGCCAGCAGTGGCCTCTTTTCGGCTGCTGAAGCTTTCTTT
CASSGLFSAAEAFF
>TRBV12-5|.|13|once|TRBJ2-7
TGTGCTAGTGGTTTGGACGGGGTCGGCGAGCAGTACTTC
CASGLDGVGEQYF
>TRBV5-1|.|15|.|TRBJ2-2
TGCGCCAGCAGCTTGGATCCTCGGCACACCGGGGAGCTGTTTTTT
CASSLDPRHTGELFF
>TRBV5-1|TRBD1|12|.|TRBJ2-3
TGCGCCAGCAGCGGACAGGGGGGTACGCAGTATTTT
CASSGQGGTQYF
>TRBV2|.|15|.|TRBJ1-4
TGTGCCAGCAGTGAATCCGGGGGTTATAATGAAAAACTGTTTTTT
CASSESGGYNEKLFF
>TRBV5-3|TRBD1|15|once|TRBJ2-2
TGTGCCAGAAGGCCCGGGACAGGGGTTACCGGGGAGCTGTTTTTT
CARRPGTGVTGELFF
>TRBV5-4|.|15|.|TRBJ2-1
TGTGCCAGCAGCGTACAGACAGGACAGTACAATGAGCAGTTCTTC
CASSVQTGQYNEQFF
>TRBV10-2|.|11|.|TRBJ2-7
TGCGCCACCTCGGTGGGTTACGAGCAGTACTTC
CATSVGYEQYF
>TRBV10-2|.|12|.|TRBJ2-7
TGCGCCAGCAGTGAGCTCTCCTACGAGCAGTACTTC
CASSELSYEQYF
>TRBV2|TRBD1|16|.|TRBJ1-6
TGTGCCAGCAGGCGGGACAGGGTATCCTATAATTCACCCCTCCACTTT
CASRRDRVSYNSPLHF
>TRBV11-1|TRBD1|16|.|TRBJ1-5
TGTGCCAGCAGCGAAGACAGGGGGATTGGCAATCAGCCCCAGCATTTT
CASSEDRGIGNQPQHF
>TRBV7-3|TRBD1|15|.|TRBJ2-6
TGTGCCAGCAGACCAGGGGGTTCTGGGGCCAACGTCCTGACTTTC
CASRPGGSGANVLTF
>TRBV19|.|14|few|TRBJ2-7
TGTGCCAGTAGTATCGACGCGGGGTACTACGAGCAGTACTTC
CASSIDAGYYEQYF
>TRBV24-1|.|16|.|TRBJ2-5
TGTGCCACCAGTGATTTGCGGGCCGGATCCGTGGGGACCCAGTACTTC
CATSDLRAGSVGTQYF
>TRBV28|TRBD1|15|.|TRBJ2-2
TGTGCCAGCAGTAGTCAGGGGGCTGGCACCGGGGAGCTGTTTTTT
CASSSQGAGTGELFF
>TRBV19|TRBD1|18|.|TRBJ1-5
TGTGCCAGTTCCTCCCGGGACAGGATATCTTGGTACAATCAGCCCCAGCATTTT
CASSSRDRISWYNQPQHF
>TRBV7-3|TRBD1|15|.|TRBJ2-1
TGTGCCAGCAGCCTCACAGGACAGGTAGACAATGAGCAGTTCTTC
CASSLTGQVDNEQFF
>TRBV9|.|14|.|TRBJ1-3
TGTGCCAGCAGCGTAGCGACGACTGGAAACACCATATATTTT
CASSVATTGNTIYF
>TRBV9|TRBD2|15|.|TRBJ2-5
TGTGCCAGCAGCGTAGAGTCTAGCGGGAGACAGACCCAGTACTTC
CASSVESSGRQTQYF
>TRBV19|TRBD2|17|.|TRBJ2-3
TGTGCCAGTAGTATCGGCGGGGGTCAGATCTACACAGATACGCAGTATTTT
CASSIGGGQIYTDTQYF
>TRBV6-5|.|14|.|TRBJ1-1
TGTGCCAGCAGTCCCGAGATCTGGGGCACTGAAGCTTTCTTT
CASSPEIWGTEAFF
>TRBV30|.|13|.|TRBJ2-2
TGTGCCTGGAGTGTAGGGTCTACCGGGGAGCTGTTTTTT
CAWSVGSTGELFF
>TRBV28|.|14|.|TRBJ1-2
TGTGCCAGCAGAGAGACCGCGAGGGACTATGGCTACACCTTC
CASRETARDYGYTF
>TRBV4-2|.|17|once|TRBJ2-5
TGTGCCAGCAGCCAAGAGCTCACAGGAGCGTACCAAGAGACCCAGTACTTC
CASSQELTGAYQETQYF
>TRBV20-1|.|14|.|TRBJ2-7
TGCAGTGCTAGTCGGAGCGGAGGTTCCTACGAGCAGTACTTC
CSASRSGGSYEQYF
>TRBV30|TRBD1|12|.|TRBJ1-2
TGTGCCTGGGGGGACAGAAACTATGGCTACACCTTC
CAWGDRNYGYTF
>TRBV7-2|TRBD2|17|once|TRBJ2-1
TGTGCCAGCAGCCCCTCTTTCCCCAGCGGGAGTGTCTATGAGCAGTTCTTC
CASSPSFPSGSVYEQFF
>TRBV19|TRBD1|14|once|TRBJ1-1
TGTGCCAGTAGTATAGCCGAGGGGGCGACTGAAGCTTTCTTT
CASSIAEGATEAFF
>TRBV12-3/TRBV12-4|.|12|.|TRBJ2-2
TGTGCCAGCAGCGTGGGCCTCGGGGAGCTGTTTTTT
CASSVGLGELFF
>TRBV6-5|.|13|.|TRBJ1-1
TGTGCCAGCAGCTATACAGGGAACACTGAAGCTTTCTTT
CASSYTGNTEAFF
>TRBV2|.|14|.|TRBJ2-1
TGTGCCAGCGGAGCGGAAAACTCCTACAATGAGCAGTTCTTC
CASGAENSYNEQFF
>TRBV6-5|.|13|.|TRBJ1-1
TGTGCCAGCAGGAGCGGGGGGAACACTGAAGCTTTCTTT
CASRSGGNTEAFF
>TRBV19|TRBD1|17|few|TRBJ1-2
TGTGCCAGTAGTAGCCGGGACAGGGGGGAACCTAACTATGGCTACACCTTC
CASSSRDRGEPNYGYTF
>TRBV15|TRBD2|19|.|TRBJ2-1
TGTGCCACCAGCAGAGAACGAGGAGCGGGAGGGCCCATTCGGGGTGAGCAGTTCTTC
CATSRERGAGGPIRGEQFF
>TRBV27|TRBD2|18|.|TRBJ2-7
TGTGCCAGCAGTACCCAGAGGACTAGCGGGAGGTCTTTTTCCGAGCAGTACTTC
CASSTQRTSGRSFSEQYF
>TRBV4-2|.|13|few|TRBJ1-1
TGTGCCAGCTCTGCCGGACGGAACACTGAAGCTTTCTTT
CASSAGRNTEAFF
>TRBV29-1|TRBD2|14|.|TRBJ2-1
TGCAGCGGGACCATAGCGGGGGGGCCCAATGAGCAGTTCTTC
CSGTIAGGPNEQFF